The 11 T cell receptor beta chains given below trace back to one sample, sequenced in a study of monozygotic twins with inflammatory bowel disease. Using the 5' RACE reads, TCRdb records one entry per CDR3 protein without DNA. The sample holds a few hundred thousand distinct CDR3 sequences. The specimen sequenced was blood. The source is a human donor with ulcerative colitis or Crohn's disease, or a healthy co-twin of an affected twin (not recorded which).

V and J are TRBV6-2 or TRBV6-3 and TRBJ2-1. The length of the CDR3 is 15 residues. The germline V gene encodes CDR1 MNHEY and CDR2 SVGEGT. CDR3 loop: CASSYSGRSYNEQFF.

V gene TRBV24-1 combines with J gene TRBJ2-2. Germline loops: CDR1 KGHDR, CDR2 SFDVKD. The CDR3 runs to 14 residues. This CDR3 is CATQQSILTGELFF.

This chain joins TRBV7-6 and TRBJ2-7; TCRdb designates TRBD2, a call that cannot be tested without DNA. Germline CDR1 and CDR2: SGHVS and FNYEAQ. The CDR3 has 15 residues. CDR3: CASSRLAGGNYEQYF. The variable domain in full, with the rest retrieved from reference TRBV7-6 and TRBJ2-7, is GAGVSQSPRYKVTKRGQDVALRCDPISGHVSLYWYRQALGQGPEFLTYFNYEAQQDKSGLPNDRFSAERPEGSISTLTIQRTEQRDSAMYRCASSRLAGGNYEQYFGPGTRLTVT.

V and J are TRBV20-1 and TRBJ2-7; TCRdb's D call, TRBD1, is unchecked because there is no DNA. The germline gives CDR1 DFQATT, CDR2 SNEGSKA (reference sequence). This CDR3 comprises 12 residues. CDR3 sequence: CSVQRGGYEQYF.

The V and J genes are TRBV5-4 and TRBJ2-2; TCRdb designates TRBD1, a call that cannot be tested without DNA. The CDR3 totals 15 residues. Germline loops: CDR1 SGHNT, CDR2 YYREEE (reference sequence). The CDR3: CASSRRGQNTGELFF.

The CDR3 loop is CASSLQGGQNIQYF. The chain employs TRBV7-9 and TRBJ2-4; lacking DNA, the TRBD1 call made by TCRdb goes unchecked. The germline V gene has CDR1 SEHNR and CDR2 FQNEAQ (reference sequence). The CDR3 is made up of 14 amino acids.

The chain uses TRBV7-9 and TRBJ1-5; the TCRdb call, TRBD1, lacks DNA for checking. Germline-derived CDR1 and CDR2 are SEHNR and FQNEAQ (reference sequence). There are 14 residues in the CDR3. The CDR3 spells CASAGGGVNQPQHF.

The V and J genes are TRBV7-8 and TRBJ2-5; TCRdb selects TRBD1, and the lack of DNA leaves this call unchecked. This CDR3 is 14 amino acids long. Per germline, CDR1 SGHVS and CDR2 FQNEAQ. CDR3 residues: CASSFRGIQETQYF.

The V gene is TRBV9, the J gene TRBJ2-7; lacking DNA, the TRBD1 call made by TCRdb goes unchecked. The CDR3 totals 14 residues. Germline CDR1 is SGDLS and CDR2 is YYNGEE. CDR3: CASSVTGSYDEQYF.

The J gene is TRBJ2-7, the V gene TRBV7-9; there is no DNA to check the TCRdb D call of TRBD1. Per germline, CDR1 SEHNR and CDR2 FQNEAQ (reference sequence). The CDR3 consists of 14 residues. The CDR3 is CASSEPASGNEQYF.

This chain joins TRBV4-3 and TRBJ2-7. Germline assignment: CDR1 LGHNA and CDR2 YSLEER. CDR3 size: 14 residues. This CDR3 is CASSQDPASYEQYF.